The 30 T cell receptor beta chains below were found in one sample sequenced in a study of tumor and adjacent non-tumor tissue in lung cancer (dated by TCRdb to between 2017 and 2018). Library prep was done by multiplex PCR. The data were produced on an Illumina HiSeq 2500. TCRbeta libraries were constructed through three rounds of nested PCR with primers (Table S4) according to protocols modified from ARM-PCR. TCRdb trimmed public reads at Q25 via fastp, called clones via MiXCR and kept in-frame beta chains. One record per CDR3 amino acid sequence lists the most common genes and DNA. In this sample the table shows more than 120,000 distinct CDR3 sequences, roughly 66% of which occur a single time. The ten largest clones add up to roughly 18% of the sample. RNA was isolated from bulk, unsorted tissue, and RNA quality was assessed with a NanoDrop ND-1000 and an Agilent 2100. Sequences were obtained from lung tumor tissue. These TCRs come from a man aged 55 to 69 with small cell lung cancer.

Notes on this clonotype: Just one base apart from a much larger clone, this may be a read error. V usage is TRBV6-1 and J usage is TRBJ2-5; 8 bases are shared with TRBD1. The V gene's germline CDR1 is MNHNS and CDR2 SASEGT. This CDR3 region has 13 residues. V dropped 10 bases and J dropped 1; count of bases not matched to a gene: 5. The CDR3 is CAIKGQGQETQYF. CDR3 bases: TGTGCCATCAAAGGACAGGGCCAAGAGACCCAGTACTTC.

The chain is built from TRBV6-1 and TRBJ2-7, with D tentatively TRBD2 (5 bases). Trimming shortened V by 7 bases and J by 6 bases, and 19 bases separated the two germline ends. CDR3 size: 14 residues. Germline CDR1 reads MNHNS; CDR2 reads SASEGT. Written as DNA, the CDR3 is TGTGCCAGCAATCCCCTCGGCGAGGGTGGCGAGCAGTACGTC. Residues: CASNPLGEGGEQYV.

Concerning this clonotype itself: The junction does not match germline at one end; this may be a read error. The J gene is TRBJ2-5, the V gene TRBV20-1, with a possible D match to TRBD2 (6 bases). The CDR3 consists of 12 residues. Germline V gene lookup returns CDR1 DFQATT and CDR2 SNEGSKA (reference sequence). CDR3: CCPLLPGETQYF. The CDR3 DNA reads as TGCTGCCCCCTCCTCCCGGGGGAGACCCAATACTTC.

This clonotype was observed many times. The chain joins TRBV12-3 or TRBV12-4 to TRBJ1-5; no firm D call. The CDR3 extends over 11 amino acids. Deletions cut 1 base from V and 6 bases from J, with 1 base between. CDR3 residues: CASSLGQPQHF. The CDR3 DNA sequence: TGTGCCAGCAGTTTAGGTCAGCCCCAGCATTTT.

The CDR3 DNA sequence: TGCGCCAGCAGCCAAGGGACTAGCGGGAGGGCCACCTGGGAGACCCAGTACTTC. Residues: CASSQGTSGRATWETQYF. The chain employs TRBV4-1 and TRBJ2-5; TRBD2 matches 15 bases. Looked up from germline, CDR1 is MGHRA and CDR2 is YSYEKL. This CDR3 comprises 18 residues. The V segment lost 1 base and the J segment 5 bases; nucleotides outside the gene matches: 8.

This clonotype was detected a few times. This CDR3 reads CSARRLAGTSYEQYF. The CDR3 coding sequence is TGCAGTGCCAGACGGCTAGCGGGAACTTCCTACGAGCAGTACTTC. This rearrangement joins TRBV20-1 to TRBJ2-7; 9 bases fit TRBD2. Germline values: CDR1 DFQATT, CDR2 SNEGSKA (reference sequence). J lost 1 base, V lost 6 bases, and 10 bases had no gene match. This CDR3 has 15 residues.

By its share, this clonotype is medium-sized (0.01 to 0.1%). The chain combines TRBV11-2 with TRBJ2-3; no clear D. The CDR3 totals 12 residues. The V end was cut by 0 bases, the J end by 7 bases, with 5 bases between. Germline loops: CDR1 SGHAT, CDR2 FQNNGV. CDR3 sequence: CASSLDGYTQYF. CDR3 nucleotide sequence: TGTGCCAGCAGCTTAGATGGTTATACGCAGTATTTT.

This clonotype was detected only a few times. It may be a read error: a sequence one base away is much more abundant. The chain employs TRBV11-2 and TRBJ2-2; no firm D call. CDR1 and CDR2 (germline): SGHAT, FQNNGV. The CDR3 consists of 16 residues. Trimming removed 3 bases from V and 1 base from J, with 12 bases in between. DNA for the CDR3: TGTGCCAGCAGCTTCCGACGGAGACTGAACACCGGGGAGCTGTTTTTT. It encodes CASSFRRRLNTGELFF. Supplemented by reference TRBV11-2 and TRBJ2-2, the full variable domain reads EAGVAQSPRYKIIEKRQSVAFWCNPISGHATLYWYQQILGQGPKLLIQFQNNGVVDDSQLPKDRFSAERLKGVDSTLKIQPAKLEDSAVYLCASSFRRRLNTGELFFGEGSRLTVL.

This clonotype has just a few counts. This chain links TRBV20-1 with TRBJ2-3; tentatively, D is TRBD2 (6 bases). The CDR3 extends over 15 amino acids. Germline V gene lookup returns CDR1 DFQATT and CDR2 SNEGSKA (reference sequence). V was pared by 6 bases and J by 5 bases, with 21 bases between. The CDR3 is CSAKPSVIMRDTQYF. Written as DNA, the CDR3 is TGCAGTGCAAAACCTAGCGTGATTATGAGAGATACGCAGTATTTT.

In the case of this clonotype: The germline gene is not matched at one end of the junction; a read error may be the cause. The rearrangement links TRBV12-3 or TRBV12-4 to TRBJ2-2, with D uncertain. This CDR3 contains 17 residues. Written as DNA, the CDR3 is TGTGCCAGCAGCAACATAAGCCTTTCTCGGAACACCGGAGAGCTGTTTTTT. Its protein is CASSNISLSRNTGELFF.

On this clonotype itself: Since the CDR3 does not end with the conserved phenylalanine or tryptophan, this likely comes from a read error. This chain links TRBV5-1 with TRBJ2-5; tentatively, D is TRBD2 (6 bases). The CDR3 has 16 amino acids. Germline CDR1 reads SGHRS; CDR2 reads YFSETQ. The CDR3 DNA reads TGCTCCAGCAGCTTGAACGGGAGAGCCGGTCGGGAGACCCAGTACTTA. It codes for CSSSLNGRAGRETQYL.

As to this clonotype: A junction boundary mismatches the germline segment, possibly from a read error. The chain employs TRBV24-1 and TRBJ1-1; possible D gene TRBD1, 5 bases. The CDR3 runs 13 residues. CDR1 is KGHDR, CDR2 SFDVKD, per germline. CDR3 region: CANRKGTNTDAFF. The DNA of the CDR3 is TGTGCCAACAGAAAGGGGACGAACACTGATGCTTTCTTT.

V usage is TRBV11-2 and J usage is TRBJ2-7, with D unclear. This CDR3 has 15 amino acids. Trimming took 10 bases from V and 2 from J, leaving 21 bases between them. Germline-derived CDR1 and CDR2 are SGHAT and FQNNGV. The CDR3 region is CANSLDPHNTYEQYV. The CDR3 nucleotides are TGTGCCAATAGCTTAGACCCCCACAACACCTACGAGCAGTACGTC.

On this clonotype: Compared with germline, one end of the junction differs, possibly owing to a read error. The V and J genes are TRBV11-2 and TRBJ2-7; D remains ambiguous. From germline, CDR1 is SGHAT and CDR2 FQNNGV. The length of the CDR3 is 14 residues. The CDR3 DNA sequence: TGTGCCAGCAGCTTACATATCAATGCCTACGGGCAGTACTTC. It codes for CASSLHINAYGQYF.

This clonotype was counted at least ten times. The V call is TRBV20-1, the J call TRBJ2-3, with a possible D match to TRBD2 (5 bases). The V end was cut by 1 base, the J end by 3 bases, with 5 bases between. The CDR3 loop spans 12 amino acids. Germline CDR1 and CDR2: DFQATT and SNEGSKA (reference sequence). The CDR3 DNA reads TGCAGTGCTAGAGCGGGGACAGATACGCAGTATTTT. This translates into CSARAGTDTQYF.

In the case of this clonotype: An end of the junction differs from the germline gene, which may be a read error. The V call is TRBV29-1, the J call TRBJ2-1; the D gene is possibly TRBD2 (5 bases). Germline V gene data show CDR1 as SQVTM and CDR2 as ANQGSEA. The CDR3 contains 13 residues. The CDR3 loop is CSVDWGVCNDQFF. DNA of the CDR3: TGCAGCGTTGATTGGGGAGTCTGCAATGATCAGTTCTTC.

J is TRBJ2-1 and V is TRBV6-1, with D maybe TRBD1 (5 bases). CDR1 and CDR2 from the germline V gene are MNHNS and SASEGT. Between the trimmed V and J ends, which lost 7 bases and 10 bases, there was a span of 17 bases. The CDR3 totals 13 residues. This CDR3 reads CASITQTAYEQFF. Here the CDR3 DNA reads TGTGCCAGCATCACCCAGACAGCCTACGAGCAGTTCTTC.

This clonotype was found once. The chain is built from TRBV20-1 and TRBJ1-3; no definite D call. Trimming removed 2 bases from V and 2 bases from J, with 10 bases in between. CDR3 length: 14 amino acids. Germline V gives CDR1 DFQATT, CDR2 SNEGSKA (reference sequence). CDR3 in DNA: TGCAGTGCTAGACGGGGTGTCCCTGGAAACACCATATATTTT. It encodes CSARRGVPGNTIYF.

With respect to this clonotype: A much larger clone lies one base from this, so it may be a read error. This chain links TRBV6-1 with TRBJ2-1, with TRBD2 matching 10 bases. CDR3 length: 15 residues. Germline-derived CDR1 and CDR2 are MNHNS and SASEGT. CDR3 region: CASPPSGSSYNGQFF. The DNA of the CDR3 is TGTGCCAGCCCTCCTAGCGGGAGTTCCTACAATGGGCAGTTCTTC.

This clonotype was detected a few times. This rearrangement joins TRBV6-6 to TRBJ1-1; TRBD1 aligns across 7 bases. CDR3 length equals 15 residues. V shed 6 bases and J 6 bases; nucleotides not matched to a gene: 13. In germline, CDR1 is MNHNY, CDR2 SVGAGI (reference sequence). The CDR3 reads CASRSTGVTIAEAFF. DNA for the CDR3: TGTGCCAGCAGAAGTACAGGGGTGACAATCGCTGAAGCTTTCTTT.

In regard to this clonotype: One end of the junction does not line up with germline, which may come from a read error. The rearrangement links TRBV20-1 to TRBJ2-3; D uncertain. Germline lookup yields CDR1 DFQATT and CDR2 SNEGSKA (reference sequence). The CDR3 has 13 residues. CDR3: CSAGDQMADTQYF. For the CDR3, the DNA is TGCAGTGCTGGAGATCAAATGGCAGATACGCAGTATTTT.

This clonotype showed up many times. The V gene is TRBV29-1, the J gene TRBJ2-3; maybe TRBD1 (6 bases). This CDR3 is 12 amino acids long. Per the germline V gene, CDR1 is SQVTM and CDR2 is ANQGSEA. The CDR3 here is CNPGQCTDTQYF. In DNA, the CDR3 is TGCAACCCGGGACAATGCACAGATACGCAGTATTTT.

The table lists this clonotype with many counts. This chain uses TRBV6-1 with TRBJ2-1, with D uncertain. Germline CDR1 is MNHNS and CDR2 is SASEGT. V was shortened by 2 bases and J by 8 bases, with 13 bases between the two germline ends. The CDR3 sequence is 14 residues long. DNA for the CDR3: TGTGCCAGCAGTGAACCGCCTCTTCTTGATGAGCAGTTCTTC. Protein sequence: CASSEPPLLDEQFF.

With regard to this clonotype: A read error is possible here, since a much larger clone lies one base away. The CDR3 DNA sequence: TGCAGCGTCGTGGAGACAGGGGCTATGAACACTGAAGCTTTCTTT. Its protein is CSVVETGAMNTEAFF. The chain uses TRBV29-1 and TRBJ1-1, with TRBD1 matching over 8 bases. The germline V gene encodes CDR1 SQVTM and CDR2 ANQGSEA. V gave up 6 bases and J gave up 0 bases; unmatched junction bases: 9. This CDR3 contains 15 residues.

A remark on this clonotype: This could be a read error, since a much larger clone is one nucleotide away. The rearrangement joins TRBV11-1 to TRBJ2-2; D perhaps matches TRBD1 (6 bases). The ends were cut back, 1 base at V and 2 bases at J, with 8 bases in the middle. Germline-derived CDR1 and CDR2 are SGHAT and FQDESV (reference sequence). The CDR3 runs to 15 residues. The CDR3 protein is CASSLGTDNTGELFF. The CDR3 DNA is TGTGCCAGCAGCTTAGGGACAGACAACACCGGGGAGCTGTTTTTT.

The J gene is TRBJ2-7, the V gene TRBV11-3; 10 bases are a match to TRBD2. Germline V gene data show CDR1 as SGHNT and CDR2 as YENEEA. There are 16 residues in the CDR3. V dropped 1 base and J dropped 5; count of bases not matched to a gene: 8. The CDR3 loop is CASSLGLAGVDHEQYF. The CDR3 DNA is TGTGCCAGCAGCTTAGGGCTAGCGGGAGTTGATCACGAGCAGTACTTC.

To note about this clonotype: A junction boundary mismatches the germline segment, possibly from a read error. The CDR3 sequence: CASSGEYSYNEHFF. The CDR3 region has the DNA TGTGCCAGCAGTGGGGAATACTCCTACAATGAGCATTTCTTC. J is TRBJ2-1 and V is TRBV25-1; D ambiguous. Germline loops: CDR1 MGHDK, CDR2 SYGVNS. The CDR3 is 14 residues long.

To note about this clonotype: With a much larger clone just one base away, this may be a read error. V usage is TRBV11-3 and J usage is TRBJ2-1, with D hard to call. The CDR3 has 14 residues. Germline lookup yields CDR1 SGHNT and CDR2 YENEEA. The CDR3 loop is CASSLQADYKEQFF. CDR3 in DNA: TGTGCCAGCAGCTTACAGGCCGATTACAAAGAGCAGTTCTTC.

This chain links TRBV20-1 with TRBJ1-1; D might be TRBD1 (6 bases). V shed 2 bases and J shed 0 bases, with 13 bases lying between them. The CDR3 runs 15 residues. Per the germline V gene, CDR1 is DFQATT and CDR2 is SNEGSKA (reference sequence). The CDR3 protein is CSARLGANMNTEAFF. The CDR3 nucleotides read TGCAGTGCTAGATTGGGGGCCAACATGAACACTGAAGCTTTCTTT.

This chain joins TRBV5-1 and TRBJ2-1; maybe TRBD1 (6 bases). The CDR3 is 13 amino acids. Between the trimmed V and J ends, which lost 4 bases and 4 bases, there was a span of 9 bases. Germline V CDR1 and CDR2: SGHRS, YFSETQ. The CDR3 nucleotides read TGCGCCAGCAGCCCCCAGGGGTACAATGAGCAGTTCTTC. It is translated as CASSPQGYNEQFF.